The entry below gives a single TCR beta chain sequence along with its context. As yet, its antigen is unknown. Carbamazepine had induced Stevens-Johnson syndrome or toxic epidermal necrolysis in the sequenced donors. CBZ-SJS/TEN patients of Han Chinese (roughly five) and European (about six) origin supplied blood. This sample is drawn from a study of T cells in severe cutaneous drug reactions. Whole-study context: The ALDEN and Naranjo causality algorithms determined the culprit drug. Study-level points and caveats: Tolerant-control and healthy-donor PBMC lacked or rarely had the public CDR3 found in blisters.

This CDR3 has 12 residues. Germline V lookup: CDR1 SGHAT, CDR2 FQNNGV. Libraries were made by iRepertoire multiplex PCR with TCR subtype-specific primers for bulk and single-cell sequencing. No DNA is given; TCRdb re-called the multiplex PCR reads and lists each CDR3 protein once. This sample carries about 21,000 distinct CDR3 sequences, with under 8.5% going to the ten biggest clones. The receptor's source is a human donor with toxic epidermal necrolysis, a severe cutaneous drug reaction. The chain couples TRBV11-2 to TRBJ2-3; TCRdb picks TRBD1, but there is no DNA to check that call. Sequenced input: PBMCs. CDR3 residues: CASSRRGSAQYF.